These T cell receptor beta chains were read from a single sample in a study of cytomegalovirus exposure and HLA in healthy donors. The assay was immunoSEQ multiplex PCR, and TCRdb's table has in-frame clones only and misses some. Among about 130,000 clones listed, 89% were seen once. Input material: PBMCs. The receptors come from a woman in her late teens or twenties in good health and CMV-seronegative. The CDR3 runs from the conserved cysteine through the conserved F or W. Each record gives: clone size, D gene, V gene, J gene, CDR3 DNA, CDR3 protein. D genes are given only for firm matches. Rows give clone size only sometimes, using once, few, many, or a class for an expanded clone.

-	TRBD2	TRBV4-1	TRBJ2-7	TGCGCCAGCAGCCAGTCCGGGACTAGCGCCTCCTACGAGCAGTACTTC	CASSQSGTSASYEQYF
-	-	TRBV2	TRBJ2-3	TGTGCCAGCAGTGATATGGGCTCCTTTCGCACAGATACGCAGTATTTT	CASSDMGSFRTDTQYF
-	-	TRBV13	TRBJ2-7	TGTGCCAGCAGCTTAGAAAACAGGTTATACGAGCAGTACTTC	CASSLENRLYEQYF
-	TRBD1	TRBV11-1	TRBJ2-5	TGTGCCAGCAGTCTTCTCAGGACAGGGGGCCGGAAGACCCAGTACTTC	CASSLLRTGGRKTQYF
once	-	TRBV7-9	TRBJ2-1	TGTGCCAGCAGCGGTTCAAGGGGATCGAGCTCCTACAATGAGCAGTTCTTC	CASSGSRGSSSYNEQFF
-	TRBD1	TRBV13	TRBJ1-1	TGTGCCAGCAGCTCGACAGGGGCAGGTACTGAAGCTTTCTTT	CASSSTGAGTEAFF
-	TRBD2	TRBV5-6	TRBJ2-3	TGTGCCAGCAGCTTGCCTAGCGGGAGCAATACGCAGTATTTT	CASSLPSGSNTQYF
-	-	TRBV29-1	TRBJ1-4	TGCAGCGCTCAATCTGCCAGGGGAAAACTGTTTTTT	CSAQSARGKLFF
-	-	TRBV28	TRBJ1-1	TGTGCCAGCAGTTTAGGCGGTAGTCCGAACACTGAAGCTTTCTTT	CASSLGGSPNTEAFF
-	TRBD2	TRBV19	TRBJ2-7	TGTGCCAGTAGTATAACTGGCGGGAGTTCGTACGAGCAGTACTTC	CASSITGGSSYEQYF
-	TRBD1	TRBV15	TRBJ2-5	TGTGCCACCAGCAGAGACCGACAGGGCTCCCAAGAGACCCAGTACTTC	CATSRDRQGSQETQYF
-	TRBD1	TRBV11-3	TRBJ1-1	TGTGCCAGCAGCTTTTTATCCGGGACAGGGGAAGGTGAAGCTTTCTTT	CASSFLSGTGEGEAFF
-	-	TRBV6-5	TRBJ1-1	TGTGCCAGCAGCCACCGTTACGAGCACACTGAAGCTTTCTTT	CASSHRYEHTEAFF
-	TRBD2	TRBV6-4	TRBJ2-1	TGTGCCAGCAGTGATACTAGCGGGGATCACAATGAGCAGTTCTTC	CASSDTSGDHNEQFF
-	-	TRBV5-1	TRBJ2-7	TGCGCCAGCAGCTTGGCATCAGGACACCCCTACGAGCAGTACTTC	CASSLASGHPYEQYF
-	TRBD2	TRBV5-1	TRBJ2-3	TGCGCCAGCAGCTTGGCTACGGGAGGGCCAAAGACAGATACGCAGTATTTT	CASSLATGGPKTDTQYF
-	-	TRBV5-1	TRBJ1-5	TGCGCCAGCAGCTTCGAGGGGGAACAGCCCCAGCATTTT	CASSFEGEQPQHF
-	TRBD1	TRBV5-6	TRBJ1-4	TGTGCCAGCAGCCTCGGGACAGGTCAGGAAAAACTGTTTTTT	CASSLGTGQEKLFF
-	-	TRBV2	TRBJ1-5	TGTGCCATCGGCAGGGATAGCAATCAGCCCCAGCATTTT	CAIGRDSNQPQHF
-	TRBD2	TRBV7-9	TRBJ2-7	TGTGCCAGCAGCTTAGCGGGACTAGCGGCCTACGAGCAGTACTTC	CASSLAGLAAYEQYF
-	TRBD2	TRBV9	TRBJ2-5	TGTGCCAGCAGCCTCCACCCTCTAGCGGGAGGGCGGGAGACCCAGTACTTC	CASSLHPLAGGRETQYF
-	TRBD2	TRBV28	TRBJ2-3	TGTGCCAGCAGTTCAGCGGGATTGCGCACAGATACGCAGTATTTT	CASSSAGLRTDTQYF
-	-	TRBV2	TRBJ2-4	TGTGCCAGCAGCCGGGGTTTAGGGGGCATTCAGTACTTC	CASSRGLGGIQYF
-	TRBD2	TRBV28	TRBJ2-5	TGTGCCAGCAGTGGGGACGGGAGGGTATTGGAGACCCAGTACTTC	CASSGDGRVLETQYF
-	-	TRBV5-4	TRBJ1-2	TGTGCCAGCAGCTTGTGGGGTTTGGGAGAGAATGGCTACACCTTC	CASSLWGLGENGYTF
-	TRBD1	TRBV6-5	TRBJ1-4	TGTGCCAGCAGGCAAGGGACAGGGTCGGGTGAAAAACTGTTTTTT	CASRQGTGSGEKLFF
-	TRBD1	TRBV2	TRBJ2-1	TGTGCCAGCTCGGGGACAGGGCATTACAATGAGCAGTTCTTC	CASSGTGHYNEQFF
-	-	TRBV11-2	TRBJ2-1	TGTGCCAGCAGCACTACTCCAGGGTCCTATCTCAACAATGAGCAGTTCTTC	CASSTTPGSYLNNEQFF
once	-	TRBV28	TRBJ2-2	TGTGCCAGCAGTCCCTGGACAGCGGACACCGGGGAGCTGTTTTTT	CASSPWTADTGELFF
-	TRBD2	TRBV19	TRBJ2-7	TGTGCCAGTAGTATTTCTAGCGGGAGATCCTACGAGCAGTACTTC	CASSISSGRSYEQYF
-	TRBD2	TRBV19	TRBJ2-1	TGTGCCAGTAGTATGGTAGCGGGCCTCTCCTACAATGAGCAGTTCTTC	CASSMVAGLSYNEQFF
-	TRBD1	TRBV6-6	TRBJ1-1	TGTGCCAGCAGTTACCCAGGGGGCGGGAGCGCCGAAGCTTTCTTT	CASSYPGGGSAEAFF
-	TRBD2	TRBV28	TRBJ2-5	TGTGCCAGCAGGACTAGCGGGAGGGGGGGACCCCAAGAGACCCAGTACTTC	CASRTSGRGGPQETQYF
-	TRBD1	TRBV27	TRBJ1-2	TGTGCCAGCAGTTTATCTTATGGGACAGGCCTAGGGGGCTACACCTTC	CASSLSYGTGLGGYTF
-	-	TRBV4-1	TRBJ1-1	TGCGCCAGCAGCCAAGCAGGGGCAGGGACTGAAGCTTTCTTT	CASSQAGAGTEAFF
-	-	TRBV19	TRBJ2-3	TGTGCCAGTAAACCCCATGGCAGCACAGATACGCAGTATTTT	CASKPHGSTDTQYF
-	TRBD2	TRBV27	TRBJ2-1	TGTGCCAGCAGTCCCGGGACTAGCGGGATTAATGAGCAGTTCTTC	CASSPGTSGINEQFF
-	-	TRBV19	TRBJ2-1	TGTGCCAGTAGTATAGGGGCGGGGACCTACAATGAGCAGTTCTTC	CASSIGAGTYNEQFF
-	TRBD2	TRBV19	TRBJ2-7	TGTGCCAGTAGTACCTCCCGACTAGCGGGTTACGAGCAGTACTTC	CASSTSRLAGYEQYF
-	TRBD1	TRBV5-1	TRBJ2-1	TGCGCCAGCAGCTTGAGACCGGACAGGAGCTCCTACAATGAGCAGTTCTTC	CASSLRPDRSSYNEQFF
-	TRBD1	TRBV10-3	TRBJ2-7	TGTGCCATCAGTGAGTCTCCAGGGGGCTTATACGAGCAGTACTTC	CAISESPGGLYEQYF
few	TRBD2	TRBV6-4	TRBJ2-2	TGTGCCAGCAGCGGACTAGCGGACACCGGGGAGCTGTTTTTT	CASSGLADTGELFF